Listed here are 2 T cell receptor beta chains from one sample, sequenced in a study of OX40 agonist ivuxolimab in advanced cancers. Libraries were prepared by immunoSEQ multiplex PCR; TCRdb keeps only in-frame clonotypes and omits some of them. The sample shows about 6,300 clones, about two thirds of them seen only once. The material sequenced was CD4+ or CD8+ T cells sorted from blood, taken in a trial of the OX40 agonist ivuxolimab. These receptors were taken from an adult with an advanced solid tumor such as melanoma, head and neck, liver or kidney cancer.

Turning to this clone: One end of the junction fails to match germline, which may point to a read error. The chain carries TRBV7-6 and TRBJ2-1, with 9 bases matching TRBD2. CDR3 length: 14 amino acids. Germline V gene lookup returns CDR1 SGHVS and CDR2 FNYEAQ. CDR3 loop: CASSLGAGGAGALF. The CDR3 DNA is TGTGCCAGCAGCTTAGGAGCGGGGGGCGCGGGCGCGCTCTTC.

The CDR3 loop is CASSLGVGQALQRYF. DNA of the CDR3: TGTGCCAGCAGCTTAGGGGTCGGACAGGCACTTCAGCGGTACTTC. V and J are TRBV7-9 and TRBJ2-5; TRBD1 aligns across 7 bases. This CDR3 contains 15 residues. J gave up 13 bases and V 1 base, and 15 bases lay outside the gene matches. Germline-derived CDR1 and CDR2 are SEHNR and FQNEAQ (reference sequence).